Listed here are 9 T cell receptor beta chains from one sample, sequenced in a study of T cell repertoires in cytomegalovirus infection. Their antigen targets remain unknown. TCRdb used MiXCR to reprocess the reads, holding one entry per CDR3 protein. The table lists a few hundred thousand distinct CDR3 sequences, 42% of them singletons. The source material was cultured PBMCs, sampled from culture after CMV antigen stimulation. The source is a human donor in good health (CMV status not recorded). Some clones in this sample may be carry-over from other donors' samples.

This clonotype was seen only a few times. The chain recombines TRBV7-6 with TRBJ2-2, with no clear D. This CDR3 is 16 amino acids long. In germline, CDR1 is SGHVS, CDR2 FNYEAQ. The V end lost 3 bases, the J end lost 2 bases, and 13 bases lay between the germline ends. The CDR3 DNA follows: TGTGCCAGCAGCTTTAAGGTTTCGGGTAACACCGGGGAGCTGTTTTTT. Translating gives CASSFKVSGNTGELFF.

This clonotype was detected only a few times. The V call is TRBV28, the J call TRBJ2-5; 12 bases line up with TRBD1. Germline loops: CDR1 MDHEN, CDR2 SYDVKM. CDR3 length: 14 residues. After removal of 8 bases from V and 5 bases from J, the junction contained 6 bases not matched to a gene. The CDR3 region has the DNA TGTGCCAGCGAGGGGGACAGGGGGCCGGAGACCCAGTACTTC. This gives the protein CASEGDRGPETQYF.

This clonotype has more than one count but fewer than ten. The V call is TRBV7-2, the J call TRBJ2-1; D may be TRBD1 or TRBD2 (7 bases each). The CDR3 totals 19 residues. Germline CDR1 is SGHTA and CDR2 is FQGNSA. V was clipped by 5 bases and J by 2 bases, with 25 bases between them. The CDR3 DNA reads TGTGCCAGCAGCGCTCAGGGGGGGGGGTCTATCGGTACCTACAATGAGCAGTTCTTC. As protein: CASSAQGGGSIGTYNEQFF. The variable domain in full, completed from reference TRBV7-2 and TRBJ2-1, reads GAGVSQSPSNKVTEKGKDVELRCDPISGHTALYWYRQSLGQGLEFLIYFQGNSAPDKSGLPSDRFSAERTGGSVSTLTIQRTQQEDSAVYLCASSAQGGGSIGTYNEQFFGPGTRLTVL.

The chain uses TRBV15 and TRBJ1-1; D might be TRBD1 (6 bases). The V gene lost 5 bases and the J gene lost 3 bases, with 10 bases spanning the gap. Germline V gene sequence: CDR1 LNHNV, CDR2 YYDKDF (reference sequence). This CDR3 has 13 amino acids. The CDR3 nucleotides are TGTGCCACCAGCCCCCAGGGGTACACTGAAGCTTTCTTT. Protein: CATSPQGYTEAFF.

The V and J genes are TRBV19 and TRBJ2-7; 7 bases align to TRBD2. CDR3 length equals 15 residues. Germline trimming cut 1 base from V and 2 bases from J; bases unmatched to any gene: 5. Looked up from germline, CDR1 is LNHDA and CDR2 is SQIVND (reference sequence). The CDR3 is CASSIVPGGTYEQYF. As DNA, the CDR3 is TGTGCCAGTAGTATAGTCCCCGGGGGGACCTACGAGCAGTACTTC. Full variable domain (rest looked up from reference TRBV19 and TRBJ2-7): DGGITQSPKYLFRKEGQNVTLSCEQNLNHDAMYWYRQDPGQGLRLIYYSQIVNDFQKGDIAEGYSVSREKKESFPLTVTSAQKNPTAFYLCASSIVPGGTYEQYFGPGTRLTVT.

This clonotype has only a few counts. This chain joins TRBV7-8 and TRBJ1-5; tentative D call: TRBD1 (5 bases). The CDR3 covers 15 residues. With 5 bases removed from V and 4 bases from J, the gap between germline ends came to 15 bases. From germline, CDR1 is SGHVS and CDR2 FQNEAQ. CDR3 amino acids: CASSPPGTFNQPQHF. The CDR3 DNA reads TGTGCCAGCAGCCCTCCAGGGACTTTTAATCAGCCCCAGCATTTT. Supplemented by reference TRBV7-8 and TRBJ1-5, the full variable domain reads GAGVSQSPRYKVAKRGQDVALRCDPISGHVSLFWYQQALGQGPEFLTYFQNEAQLDKSGLPSDRFFAERPEGSVSTLKIQRTQQEDSAVYLCASSPPGTFNQPQHFGDGTRLSIL.

The chain has TRBV2 and TRBJ2-1; D unclear. Per germline, CDR1 SNHLY and CDR2 FYNNEI. The CDR3 is made up of 13 amino acids. Between the trimmed V and J ends, which lost 7 bases and 1 base, there was a span of 8 bases. CDR3 sequence: CASTVPSYNEQFF. For the CDR3, the DNA is TGTGCCAGCACGGTCCCGTCCTACAATGAGCAGTTCTTC.

CDR3 DNA: TGTGCCAGCCCTAACCGGGACAGGGGGTCTTGGGACATTCAGTACTTC. This encodes CASPNRDRGSWDIQYF. V and J are TRBV12-3 or TRBV12-4 and TRBJ2-4; 11 positions match TRBD1. This CDR3 contains 16 residues. J was trimmed by 8 bases and V by 8 bases; bases with no gene match: 14.

This clonotype was seen ten or more times. This chain joins TRBV7-2 and TRBJ2-7; D is undetermined. V was clipped by 2 bases and J by 2 bases, with 16 bases between them. CDR1 is SGHTA, CDR2 FQGNSA, per germline. There are 16 residues in the CDR3. The DNA for the CDR3 is TGTGCCAGCAGCTTACTCACAAGCCGGCTTACCTACGAGCAGTACTTC. It translates to CASSLLTSRLTYEQYF.